The 16 T cell receptor beta chains in this list originate from one sample, sequenced in a study of shared clonotypes between healthy human individuals. Data came from immunoSEQ multiplex PCR; TCRdb stores just in-frame clones and leaves some out. The sample contains about 110,000 clones, more than 65% of which appear only once. Sequencing input: memory CD8+ T cells sorted from blood. The subset is: CD45RO+ cells pooled with CCR7-negative TemRA cells. The source of these receptors is a woman in her thirties in good health.

V usage is TRBV30 and J usage is TRBJ1-5; the D gene is possibly TRBD1 (5 bases). The CDR3 consists of 12 residues. CDR1 is GTSNPN and CDR2 is SVGIG in the germline V gene (reference sequence). The V gene lost 5 bases and the J gene lost 15 bases, with 20 bases spanning the gap. The CDR3 DNA reads as TGTGCCTGGGGATCCACCGGGACCGCGGGGCATTTT. Translated: CAWGSTGTAGHF.

The DNA for the CDR3 is TGCAGCGTTGAAGACGGCAGTAGGGGACAAGACCTCAATGAGCAGTTCTTC. Translated: CSVEDGSRGQDLNEQFF. The chain recombines TRBV29-1 with TRBJ2-1; possible D gene TRBD1, 6 bases. Trimming pared 0 bases from V and 6 bases from J, leaving 21 bases between. This CDR3 has 17 residues. In germline, CDR1 is SQVTM, CDR2 ANQGSEA.

This clone has more than one count but fewer than ten. This sample also contains other DNA sequences that code for the same CDR3. The chain couples TRBV5-1 to TRBJ2-7; no clear D gene. This CDR3 is built from 13 residues. V lost 0 bases to trimming and J lost 1 base, with 5 bases between them. CDR1 is SGHRS and CDR2 is YFSETQ in the germline V gene. CDR3 loop: CASSLAPSYEQYF. In DNA form, the CDR3 reads TGCGCCAGCAGCTTGGCCCCTTCCTACGAGCAGTACTTC.

The rearrangement links TRBV6-1 to TRBJ2-7; a weak D match, TRBD1 (6 bases). V lost 7 bases to trimming and J lost 3 bases, with 16 bases between them. Germline-derived CDR1 and CDR2 are MNHNS and SASEGT. This CDR3 has 14 residues. As DNA, the CDR3 is TGTGCCAGCACCGCAGGGGAAGTCTACTACGAGCAGTACTTC. Amino acids: CASTAGEVYYEQYF.

Many counts were recorded for this clone. The J gene is TRBJ2-7, the V gene TRBV6-5, with TRBD2 matching 12 bases. V was clipped by 2 bases and J by 3 bases; unmatched bases: 2. Germline V gene lookup returns CDR1 MNHEY and CDR2 SVGAGI. The CDR3 totals 15 residues. CDR3 sequence reads: CASSYGTSGFYEQYF. The CDR3 region has the DNA TGTGCCAGCAGTTACGGGACTAGCGGGTTCTACGAGCAGTACTTC.

This clone was observed a single time. The rearrangement links TRBV7-7 to TRBJ2-1, with TRBD1 matching 8 bases. Per the germline V gene, CDR1 is SSHAT and CDR2 is FNYEAQ (reference sequence). The V and J ends lost 2 bases and 9 bases, in that order; junction bases with no gene match: 6. The CDR3 is 14 residues long. Here the CDR3 DNA reads TGTGCCAGCAGCTTAACAGGGGGGAAAGGTGAGCAGTTCTTC. Amino acids: CASSLTGGKGEQFF. The whole variable domain, remainder taken from reference TRBV7-7 and TRBJ2-1, is GAGVSQSPRYKVTKRGQDVTLRCDPISSHATLYWYQQALGQGPEFLTYFNYEAQPDKSGLPSDRFSAERPEGSISTLTIQRTEQRDSAMYRCASSLTGGKGEQFFGPGTRLTVL.

This clone was counted ten times or more. The V call is TRBV19, the J call TRBJ2-2, with TRBD2 matching 11 bases. This CDR3 has 17 amino acids. V trimming: 8 bases; J trimming: 3 bases; junction bases outside the gene matches: 11. Germline V lookup: CDR1 LNHDA, CDR2 SQIVND (reference sequence). The CDR3 loop reads CASRRTSGPRDTGELFF. CDR3 nucleotide sequence: TGTGCCAGTCGGAGGACTAGCGGGCCAAGGGACACCGGGGAGCTGTTTTTT.

In DNA form, the CDR3 reads TGTGCCAGCAGTCGATCAGGGGACAGGGTGAGCAATCAGCCCCAGCATTTT. Residues: CASSRSGDRVSNQPQHF. The chain carries TRBV27 and TRBJ1-5, with 9 bases that match TRBD1. The CDR3 contains 17 residues. Germline V gene data show CDR1 as MNHEY and CDR2 as SMNVEV (reference sequence). The V and J ends lost 5 bases and 1 base, in that order; junction bases with no gene match: 9.

With respect to this clone: One end of the junction is discordant with germline, which a read error may explain. This chain links TRBV6-5 with TRBJ1-2, with D maybe TRBD1 (6 bases). There are 14 residues in the CDR3. Germline assignment: CDR1 MNHEY and CDR2 SVGAGI. This CDR3 is CASTYGGRLDGYTF. CDR3 DNA: TGTGCCAGCACTTACGGGGGGCGCTTGGATGGCTACACCTTC.

The chain joins TRBV6-5 to TRBJ1-2; D gene ambiguous. Looked up from germline, CDR1 is MNHEY and CDR2 is SVGAGI. The CDR3 consists of 13 residues. V lost 3 bases to trimming and J lost 1 base, with 6 bases between them. CDR3: CASSYGLNYGYTF. CDR3 in DNA: TGTGCCAGCAGTTATGGCCTTAACTATGGCTACACCTTC.

CDR3 region: CASSLLQESSYEQYF. In DNA form, the CDR3 reads TGTGCCAGCAGCTTACTCCAGGAAAGCTCCTACGAGCAGTACTTC. The chain recombines TRBV13 with TRBJ2-7; no reliable D call. Trimming cost V 2 bases and J 0 bases, with 11 bases left between them. This CDR3 has 15 residues. The germline CDR1 and CDR2 sequences are PRHDT and FYEKMQ (reference sequence).

The chain uses TRBV7-9 and TRBJ2-1; no firm D call. Trimming shortened V by 0 bases and J by 5 bases, and 8 bases separated the two germline ends. CDR1 and CDR2 from the germline V gene are SEHNR and FQNEAQ (reference sequence). The CDR3 runs to 14 residues. Written as DNA, the CDR3 is TGTGCCAGCAGCTTAGCGTCCGTGGACAATGAGCAGTTCTTC. Amino acid sequence: CASSLASVDNEQFF.

V is TRBV4-3 and J is TRBJ1-1; D is possibly TRBD1 (6 bases). The CDR3 extends over 16 amino acids. The germline V and J ends were trimmed by 1 base and 5 bases, with 17 bases remaining between them. CDR1 LGHNA and CDR2 YSLEER come from the germline V gene. The CDR3 loop reads CASSQVRPGERTEAFF. In nucleotides, the CDR3 is TGCGCCAGCAGCCAAGTGCGGCCAGGGGAAAGGACTGAAGCTTTCTTT.

V and J are TRBV13 and TRBJ2-3; perhaps TRBD2 as D (6 bases). The CDR3 consists of 14 residues. Trimming removed 4 bases at V and 7 bases at J, with 15 bases between. CDR1 PRHDT and CDR2 FYEKMQ come from the germline V gene (reference sequence). CDR3 nucleotide sequence: TGTGCCAGCAGCTCCAGCGGGCCCACCAATACGCAGTATTTT. Protein: CASSSSGPTNTQYF.

Remarks on this clone: A clone one base away is much larger, so this may be a read error. Other DNA variants within this sample encode the same CDR3. Here the CDR3 reads CASKISGQGRDEQYF. The CDR3 DNA reads as TGTGCCAGCAAGATTTCCGGACAGGGCCGTGACGAGCAGTACTTC. The chain recombines TRBV6-1 with TRBJ2-7; 8 bases are a match to TRBD1. V lost 7 bases and J lost 5; bases outside the gene matches: 13. Germline assignment: CDR1 MNHNS and CDR2 SASEGT. The CDR3 is 15 amino acids.

This clone was counted ten times or more. The gene calls are TRBV25-1 and TRBJ2-1, with D uncertain. The CDR3 is 10 amino acids. Germline loops: CDR1 MGHDK, CDR2 SYGVNS. Trimming took 3 bases from V and 11 from J, leaving 5 bases between them. CDR3 in amino acids: CASSDGKQFF. The CDR3 DNA follows: TGTGCCAGCAGTGATGGAAAGCAGTTCTTC.